The subject of this entry is one TCR beta chain. Its antigen is still unknown. This entry comes from a study of T cell repertoires in cytomegalovirus infection. One entry per CDR3 protein results from TCRdb running MiXCR on the reads. The sample has roughly 800,000 distinct CDR3 sequences, approximately 32% seen once. The V gene lost 7 bases and the J gene lost 0 bases, with 9 bases spanning the gap. Looked up from germline, CDR1 is SQVTM and CDR2 is ANQGSEA. The CDR3 has 13 amino acids. The genes are TRBV29-1 and TRBJ2-2; weak D call: TRBD1 (6 bases). Sequencing used cultured CD8+ T cells from PBMCs, obtained from culture after CMV antigen stimulation. This receptor was taken from a human donor in good health (CMV status not recorded). Some clones in this sample may be carry-over from other donors' samples. The CDR3 here is CSAGQTNTGELFF. The CDR3, as DNA: TGCAGCGCTGGACAGACGAACACCGGGGAGCTGTTTTTT.